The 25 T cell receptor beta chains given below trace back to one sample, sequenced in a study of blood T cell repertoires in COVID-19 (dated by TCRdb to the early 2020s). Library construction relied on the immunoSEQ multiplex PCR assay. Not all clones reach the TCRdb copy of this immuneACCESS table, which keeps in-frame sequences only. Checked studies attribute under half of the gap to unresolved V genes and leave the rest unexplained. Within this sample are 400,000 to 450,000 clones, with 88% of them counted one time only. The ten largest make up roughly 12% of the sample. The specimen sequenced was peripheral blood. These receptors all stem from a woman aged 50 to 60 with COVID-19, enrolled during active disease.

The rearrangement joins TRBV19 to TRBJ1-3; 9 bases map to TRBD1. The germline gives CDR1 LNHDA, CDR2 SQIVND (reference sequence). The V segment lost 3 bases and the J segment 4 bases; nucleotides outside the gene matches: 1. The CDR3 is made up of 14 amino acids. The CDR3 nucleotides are TGTGCCAGTAGTATCGGGACAGGGGGAAACACCATATATTTT. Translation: CASSIGTGGNTIYF.

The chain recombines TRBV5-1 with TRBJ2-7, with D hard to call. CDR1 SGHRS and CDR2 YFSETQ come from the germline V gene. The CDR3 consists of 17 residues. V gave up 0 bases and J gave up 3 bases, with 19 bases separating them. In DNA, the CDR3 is TGCGCCAGCAGCTTGGGGGCTGGTGGGTGGGTCGTCTACGAGCAGTACTTC. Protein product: CASSLGAGGWVVYEQYF.

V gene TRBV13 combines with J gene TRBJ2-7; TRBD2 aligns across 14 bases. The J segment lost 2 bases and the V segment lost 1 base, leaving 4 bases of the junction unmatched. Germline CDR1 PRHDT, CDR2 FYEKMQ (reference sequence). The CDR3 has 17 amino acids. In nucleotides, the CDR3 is TGTGCCAGCAGCTTAGTGGGGACTAGCGGGGGCACCTACGAGCAGTACTTC. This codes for CASSLVGTSGGTYEQYF. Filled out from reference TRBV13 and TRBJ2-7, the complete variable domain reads AAGVIQSPRHLIKEKRETATLKCYPIPRHDTVYWYQQGPGQDPQFLISFYEKMQSDKGSIPDRFSAQQFSDYHSELNMSSLELGDSALYFCASSLVGTSGGTYEQYFGPGTRLTVT.

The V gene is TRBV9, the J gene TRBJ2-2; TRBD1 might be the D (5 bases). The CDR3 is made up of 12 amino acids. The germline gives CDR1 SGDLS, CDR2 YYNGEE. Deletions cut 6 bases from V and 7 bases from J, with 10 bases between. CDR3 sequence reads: CASTSRGGELFF. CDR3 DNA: TGTGCCAGCACCTCTAGGGGCGGGGAGCTGTTTTTT.

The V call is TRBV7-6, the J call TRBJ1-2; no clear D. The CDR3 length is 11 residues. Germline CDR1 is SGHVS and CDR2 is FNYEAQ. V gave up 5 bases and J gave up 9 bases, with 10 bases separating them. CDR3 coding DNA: TGTGCCAGCAGCCTCGGGATCAGCTACACCTTC. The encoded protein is CASSLGISYTF.

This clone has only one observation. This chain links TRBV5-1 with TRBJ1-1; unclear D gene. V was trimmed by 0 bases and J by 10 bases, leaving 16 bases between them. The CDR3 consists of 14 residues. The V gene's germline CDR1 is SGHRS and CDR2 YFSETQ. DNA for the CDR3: TGCGCCAGCAGCTTGGCCAGCAGATCTGGAGGAGCTTTCTTT. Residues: CASSLASRSGGAFF.

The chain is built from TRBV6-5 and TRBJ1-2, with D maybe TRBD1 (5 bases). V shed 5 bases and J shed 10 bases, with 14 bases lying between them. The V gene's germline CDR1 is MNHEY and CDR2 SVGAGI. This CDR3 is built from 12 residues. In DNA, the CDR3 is TGTGCCAGCAGTCTGAGAGGGGAGGACTACACCTTC. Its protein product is CASSLRGEDYTF.

CDR3 amino acids: CASSSLAGGYYEQYF. Here the CDR3 DNA reads TGCGCCAGCAGCTCTCTAGCGGGGGGGTACTACGAGCAGTACTTC. The rearrangement links TRBV5-1 to TRBJ2-7; 12 bases agree with TRBD2. J was trimmed by 3 bases and V by 3 bases; bases with no gene match: 4. The CDR3 runs to 15 residues. Germline lookup yields CDR1 SGHRS and CDR2 YFSETQ.

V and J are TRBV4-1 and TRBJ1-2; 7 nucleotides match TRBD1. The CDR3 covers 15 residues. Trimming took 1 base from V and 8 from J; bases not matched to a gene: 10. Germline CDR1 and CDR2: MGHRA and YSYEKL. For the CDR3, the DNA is TGCGCCAGCAGCCAAGGGGGACAGCCTTCTGAGGGCTACACCTTC. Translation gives CASSQGGQPSEGYTF.

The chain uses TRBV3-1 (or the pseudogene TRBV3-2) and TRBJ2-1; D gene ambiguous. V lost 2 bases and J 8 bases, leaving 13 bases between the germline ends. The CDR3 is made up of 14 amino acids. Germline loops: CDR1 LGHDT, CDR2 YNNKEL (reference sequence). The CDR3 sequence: CASSQRGSSDEQFF. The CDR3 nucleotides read TGTGCCAGCAGCCAAAGAGGATCGAGCGATGAGCAGTTCTTC.

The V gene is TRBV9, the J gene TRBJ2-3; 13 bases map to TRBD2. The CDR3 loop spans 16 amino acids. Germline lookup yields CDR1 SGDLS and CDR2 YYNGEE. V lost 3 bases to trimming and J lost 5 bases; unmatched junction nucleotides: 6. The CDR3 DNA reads TGTGCCAGCAGCGACACTAGCGGGGGGGCGGGAGATACGCAGTATTTT. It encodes CASSDTSGGAGDTQYF.

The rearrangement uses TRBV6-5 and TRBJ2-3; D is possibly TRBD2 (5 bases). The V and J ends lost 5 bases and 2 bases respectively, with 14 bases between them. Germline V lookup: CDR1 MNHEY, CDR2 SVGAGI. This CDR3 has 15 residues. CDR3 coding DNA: TGTGCCAGCAGTCTAGAGACCGGGGACACAGATACGCAGTATTTT. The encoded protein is CASSLETGDTDTQYF.

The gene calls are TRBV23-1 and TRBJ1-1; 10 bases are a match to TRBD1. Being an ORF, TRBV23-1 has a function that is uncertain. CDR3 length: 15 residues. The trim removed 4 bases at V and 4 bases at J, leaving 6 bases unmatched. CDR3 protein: CASSPGTGEATEAFF. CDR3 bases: TGCGCCAGCAGTCCCGGGACAGGGGAAGCCACTGAAGCTTTCTTT.

The CDR3 DNA follows: TGTGCCAGCAGCCAAGAGGGGAGGAAGCGGGGGGCCAGACCCTACAATGAGCAGTTCTTC. Translating gives CASSQEGRKRGARPYNEQFF. This sequence joins TRBV4-2 and TRBJ2-1, with 9 nucleotides matching TRBD2. This CDR3 region has 20 residues. After removal of 0 bases from V and 2 bases from J, the junction contained 14 bases not matched to a gene. Germline CDR1 LGHNA, CDR2 YNFKEQ.

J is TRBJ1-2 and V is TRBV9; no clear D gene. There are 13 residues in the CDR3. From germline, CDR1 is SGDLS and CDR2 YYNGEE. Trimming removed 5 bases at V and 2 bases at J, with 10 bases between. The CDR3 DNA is TGTGCCAGCAGTCCCGAGTACAACTATGGCTACACCTTC. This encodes CASSPEYNYGYTF.

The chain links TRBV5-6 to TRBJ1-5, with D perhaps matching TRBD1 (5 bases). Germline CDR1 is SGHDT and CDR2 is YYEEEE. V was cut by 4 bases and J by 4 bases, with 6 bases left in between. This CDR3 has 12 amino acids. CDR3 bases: TGTGCCAGCAGCCGGGGGAATCAGCCCCAGCATTTT. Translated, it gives CASSRGNQPQHF.

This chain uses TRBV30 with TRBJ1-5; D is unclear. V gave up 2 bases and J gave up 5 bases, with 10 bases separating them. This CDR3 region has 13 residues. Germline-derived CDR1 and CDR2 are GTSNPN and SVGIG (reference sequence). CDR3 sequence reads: CAWSPRRDQPQHF. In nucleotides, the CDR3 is TGTGCCTGGAGTCCAAGGCGGGATCAGCCCCAGCATTTT.

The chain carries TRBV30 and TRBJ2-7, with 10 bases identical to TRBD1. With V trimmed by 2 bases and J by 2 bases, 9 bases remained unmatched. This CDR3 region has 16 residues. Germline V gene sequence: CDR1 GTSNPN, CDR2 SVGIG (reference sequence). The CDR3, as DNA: TGTGCCTGGAGTCTGTCGGGACAGGGGATCCCCTACGAGCAGTACTTC. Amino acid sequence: CAWSLSGQGIPYEQYF.

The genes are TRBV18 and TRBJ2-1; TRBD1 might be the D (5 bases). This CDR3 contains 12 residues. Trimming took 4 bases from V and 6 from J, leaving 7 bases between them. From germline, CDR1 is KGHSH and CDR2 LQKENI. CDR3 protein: CASSRQGNEQFF. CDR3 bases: TGTGCCAGCTCACGGCAGGGCAATGAGCAGTTCTTC.

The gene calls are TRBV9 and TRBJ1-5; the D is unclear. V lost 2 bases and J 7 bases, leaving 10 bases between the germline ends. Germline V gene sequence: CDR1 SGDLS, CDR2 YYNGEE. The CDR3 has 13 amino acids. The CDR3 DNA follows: TGTGCCAGCAGCGTGATGCCAGAACAGCCCCAGCATTTT. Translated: CASSVMPEQPQHF.

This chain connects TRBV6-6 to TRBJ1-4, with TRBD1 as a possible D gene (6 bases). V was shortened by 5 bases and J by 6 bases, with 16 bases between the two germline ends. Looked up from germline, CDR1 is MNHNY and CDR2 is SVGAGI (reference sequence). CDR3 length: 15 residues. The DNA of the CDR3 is TGTGCCAGCAGTCAACGACAGAAGGGGGATGAAAAACTGTTTTTT. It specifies CASSQRQKGDEKLFF.

The CDR3 region is CASSLDRLAVSEQFF. The CDR3 bases are TGTGCCAGCAGCTTAGATCGACTAGCAGTAAGTGAGCAGTTCTTC. The gene calls are TRBV7-2 and TRBJ2-1, with 7 bases identical to TRBD2. J was trimmed by 9 bases and V by 1 base; bases with no gene match: 9. This CDR3 contains 15 residues. Germline loops: CDR1 SGHTA, CDR2 FQGNSA.

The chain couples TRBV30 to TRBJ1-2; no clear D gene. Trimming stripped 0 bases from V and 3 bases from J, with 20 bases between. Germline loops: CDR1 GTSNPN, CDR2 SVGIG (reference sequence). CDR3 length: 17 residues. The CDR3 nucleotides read TGTGCCTGGAGTGTACTAGGTGGGAGGGTTTCTCACTATGGCTACACCTTC. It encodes CAWSVLGGRVSHYGYTF.

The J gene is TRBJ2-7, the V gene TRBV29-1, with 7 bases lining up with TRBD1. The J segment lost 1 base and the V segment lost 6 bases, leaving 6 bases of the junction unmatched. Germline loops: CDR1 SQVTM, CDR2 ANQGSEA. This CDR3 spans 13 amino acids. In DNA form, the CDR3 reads TGCAGCGTCAAACAGGGGCAGTCCTACGAGCAGTACTTC. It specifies CSVKQGQSYEQYF.

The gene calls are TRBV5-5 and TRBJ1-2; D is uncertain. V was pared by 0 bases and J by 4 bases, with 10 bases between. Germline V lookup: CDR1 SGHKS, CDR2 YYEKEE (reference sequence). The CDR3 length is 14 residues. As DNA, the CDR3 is TGTGCCAGCAGCTTGGTTGGGAGAGGCTATGGCTACACCTTC. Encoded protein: CASSLVGRGYGYTF. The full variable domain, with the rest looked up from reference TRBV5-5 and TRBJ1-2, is DAGVTQSPTHLIKTRGQQVTLRCSPISGHKSVSWYQQVLGQGPQFIFQYYEKEERGRGNFPDRFSARQFPNYSSELNVNALLLGDSALYLCASSLVGRGYGYTFGSGTRLTVV.